This TCR beta chain comes out of a study of T cell responses to AZD1222 COVID-19 vaccine. Whole-study findings and limits: Scientists sampled the repertoires only once the peak T cell response had passed. It should be noted that donors were predominantly white British and more often female, and clonal diversity was possibly underestimated.

Germline values: CDR1 SGHRS, CDR2 YFSETQ. The CDR3 has 14 amino acids. With 2 bases removed from V and 5 bases from J, the gap between germline ends came to 8 bases. On this clone itself: The antigen remains unidentified.

Sequencing was performed with immunoSEQ multiplex PCR; in TCRdb, only in-frame clones are kept and a portion is missing. Among about 170,000 clones listed, approximately 90% were seen once. The genes are TRBV5-1 and TRBJ1-6; D uncertain. This specimen was peripheral blood, taken on day 0 of AZD1222 vaccination. This TCR came from an adult in good health. The CDR3 DNA sequence: TGCGCCAGCAGCTTCACAGCGGATAATTCACCCCTCCACTTT. This gives the protein CASSFTADNSPLHF. Full variable domain (rest looked up from reference TRBV5-1 and TRBJ1-6): KAGVTQTPRYLIKTRGQQVTLSCSPISGHRSVSWYQQTPGQGLQFLFEYFSETQRNKGNFPGRFSGRQFSNSRSEMNVSTLELGDSALYLCASSFTADNSPLHFGNGTRLTVT.